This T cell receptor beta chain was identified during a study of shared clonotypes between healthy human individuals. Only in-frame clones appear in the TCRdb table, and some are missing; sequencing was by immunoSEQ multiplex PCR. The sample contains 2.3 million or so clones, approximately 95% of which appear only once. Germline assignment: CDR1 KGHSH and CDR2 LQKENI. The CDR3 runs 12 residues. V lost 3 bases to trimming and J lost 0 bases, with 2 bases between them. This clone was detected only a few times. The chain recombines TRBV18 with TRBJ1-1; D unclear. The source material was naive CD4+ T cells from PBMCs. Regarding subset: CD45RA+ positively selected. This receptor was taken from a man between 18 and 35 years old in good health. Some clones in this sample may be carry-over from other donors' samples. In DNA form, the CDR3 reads TGTGCCAGCTCACCCATGAACACTGAAGCTTTCTTT. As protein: CASSPMNTEAFF.